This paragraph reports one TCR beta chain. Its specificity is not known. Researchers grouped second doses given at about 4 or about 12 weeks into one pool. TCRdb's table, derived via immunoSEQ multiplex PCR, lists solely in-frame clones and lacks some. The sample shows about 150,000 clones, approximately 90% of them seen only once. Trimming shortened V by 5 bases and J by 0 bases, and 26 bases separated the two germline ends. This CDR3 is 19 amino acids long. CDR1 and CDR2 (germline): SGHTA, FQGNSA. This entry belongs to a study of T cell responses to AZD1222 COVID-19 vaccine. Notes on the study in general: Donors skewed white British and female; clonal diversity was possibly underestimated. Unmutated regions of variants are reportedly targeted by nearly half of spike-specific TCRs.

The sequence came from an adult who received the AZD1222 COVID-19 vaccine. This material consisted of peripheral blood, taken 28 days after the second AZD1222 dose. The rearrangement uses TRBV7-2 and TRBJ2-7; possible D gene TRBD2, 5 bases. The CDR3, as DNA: TGTGCCAGCAGCCCCATTCGTGGAGGCTTAAATGGAAACTCCTACGAGCAGTACTTC. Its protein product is CASSPIRGGLNGNSYEQYF.